This passage covers 2 T cell receptor beta chains from one sample sequenced in a study of neurological immune-mediated disorders. MiXCR was run by TCRdb on the 5' RACE reads, yielding one entry per CDR3 protein. This sample has about 14,000 distinct CDR3 sequences, with about 13% found just once. The sample comprised CD8+ T cells from blood. Source of these receptors: a female donor with HTLV-1-associated myelopathy (HAM/TSP).

This clonotype was detected many times. The chain combines TRBV27 with TRBJ1-2; no clear D. V was cut by 4 bases and J by 2 bases, with 11 bases left in between. Germline CDR1 MNHEY, CDR2 SMNVEV (reference sequence). CDR3 length: 14 residues. CDR3 sequence reads: CASSSSIRNYGYTF. The CDR3 coding sequence is TGTGCCAGCAGTTCTTCTATTAGGAACTATGGCTACACCTTC.

The CDR3 is CASSLEALAGNEQYF. The CDR3 DNA reads as TGTGCCAGCAGCCTAGAGGCGCTAGCGGGAAACGAGCAGTACTTC. The chain is built from TRBV6-2 or TRBV6-3 and TRBJ2-7, with 9 bases fitting TRBD2. Germline V gene data show CDR1 as MNHEY and CDR2 as SVGEGT. The V segment lost 6 bases and the J segment 5 bases; nucleotides outside the gene matches: 11. CDR3 length: 15 residues.